Here is one T cell receptor beta chain with its context. What it binds is not known. Repertoires were generated with immunoSEQ multiplex PCR, while TCRdb's copy carries only in-frame clones and drops some. The table has approximately 100,000 clones, 85% to 90% seen once. The data belong to a study of T cell responses to AZD1222 COVID-19 vaccine. The germline CDR1 and CDR2 sequences are SNHLY and FYNNEI. The V segment lost 5 bases and the J segment 1 base; nucleotides outside the gene matches: 6. This CDR3 spans 16 amino acids. Study outcomes and limitations: In the spike-specific TCR repertoire, nearly half reportedly target unmutated variant regions. Only six individuals given AZD1222 were seropositive at baseline.

The chain couples TRBV2 to TRBJ2-2; 8 bases align to TRBD2. This TCR was recovered from an adult in good health. Sequencing used peripheral blood, obtained on day 0 of AZD1222 vaccination. This CDR3 is CASSTEAGENTGELFF. The CDR3 nucleotides are TGTGCCAGCAGTACCGAAGCGGGGGAGAACACCGGGGAGCTGTTTTTT.